This passage covers 22 T cell receptor beta chains from one sample sequenced in a study of T-cell memory formation after mild COVID-19 (dated by TCRdb to about 2021). Preparation of the library involved 5' RACE. Reads for this sample came from an Illumina NovaSeq 6000. TCRdb reprocessed the public reads (quality trimming at Q25 with fastp, clone calling with MiXCR) and kept in-frame beta chains. CDR3 protein duplicates are merged, each entry listing the most common genes and DNA. The table for this sample lists 550,000 to 700,000 distinct CDR3 sequences; over 15% of them were counted only once. The ten largest account for around 13% of the sample. The sequenced sample consisted of PBMCs or a T cell subset sorted from them (not recorded which). Receptors were obtained from an adult woman who had mild COVID-19 (a few samples of this study predate the infection). The sample titles of this study are shuffled in the database, so cell type and time point are left out; the donor was told from shared clones.

This clonotype was seen only a few times. The chain combines TRBV9 with TRBJ2-7; perhaps TRBD2 as D (9 bases). The germline CDR1 and CDR2 sequences are SGDLS and YYNGEE. This CDR3 is 20 amino acids long. The V and J ends lost 0 bases and 5 bases respectively, with 30 bases between them. The chain's CDR3 is CASSVATRDRWPSGVNEQYF. The DNA for the CDR3 is TGTGCCAGCAGCGTAGCTACGCGGGACAGGTGGCCTAGCGGGGTGAACGAGCAGTACTTC.

J is TRBJ2-2 and V is TRBV18; TRBD2 agrees at 9 bases. J gave up 0 bases and V 0 bases, and 2 bases lay outside the gene matches. Germline V gene sequence: CDR1 KGHSH, CDR2 LQKENI. The CDR3 is 17 amino acids. CDR3 residues: CASSPPGLATNTGELFF. CDR3 DNA sequence: TGTGCCAGCTCACCACCGGGACTAGCCACGAACACCGGGGAGCTGTTTTTT.

This clonotype was seen ten or more times. The J gene is TRBJ2-2, the V gene TRBV7-8; possible D gene TRBD1, 6 bases. The CDR3 runs to 15 residues. The germline V gene has CDR1 SGHVS and CDR2 FQNEAQ. The V and J ends lost 1 base and 4 bases respectively, with 10 bases between them. The CDR3 loop is CASSLGQGRTGELFF. The CDR3 bases are TGTGCCAGCAGCTTAGGTCAGGGGCGCACCGGGGAGCTGTTTTTT.

The chain uses TRBV25-1 and TRBJ2-7, with 9 nucleotides matching TRBD1. The germline CDR1 and CDR2 sequences are MGHDK and SYGVNS. The junction had 7 bases not matched to a gene; V was cut back by 3 bases and J by 4 bases. This CDR3 is built from 15 residues. CDR3 bases: TGTGCCAGCAGTGATCCCGGGACAGGGTGGTACGAGCAGTACTTC. This gives the protein CASSDPGTGWYEQYF.

This chain joins TRBV4-3 and TRBJ2-1, with 11 bases lining up with TRBD2. CDR1 LGHNA and CDR2 YSLEER come from the germline V gene. The V and J ends lost 3 bases and 4 bases, in that order; junction bases with no gene match: 2. CDR3 length: 15 residues. The CDR3, as DNA: TGCGCCAGCAGCCATGGGACTAGCGGATACAATGAGCAGTTCTTC. It yields the protein CASSHGTSGYNEQFF.

V usage is TRBV5-1 and J usage is TRBJ2-1; 11 positions match TRBD2. Germline CDR1 and CDR2: SGHRS and YFSETQ. Losses at the gene ends were 4 bases for V and 7 bases for J; bases not matched to a gene: 7. The length of the CDR3 is 15 residues. This CDR3 reads CASSRLAGLGNEQFF. CDR3 in DNA: TGCGCCAGCAGCAGACTAGCGGGGTTAGGGAATGAGCAGTTCTTC.

This clonotype was observed many times. The junction departs from the called germline gene at one end, perhaps through a read error. The chain joins TRBV5-1 to TRBJ2-1; D might be TRBD2 (6 bases). The CDR3 consists of 12 residues. Germline V lookup: CDR1 SGHRS, CDR2 YFSETQ. CDR3 residues: CASRLGLREQFF. The CDR3 bases are TGCGCCAGCAGGTTGGGACTCCGGGAGCAGTTCTTC.

This clonotype was recorded a few times. The conserved phenylalanine or tryptophan is not found at the CDR3 terminus, so this likely reflects a read error. It is unclear where the CDR3 begins or ends on the DNA, so no DNA is shown, and the CDR3 is as TCRdb lists it. V and J are TRBV24-1 and TRBJ2-7. CDR1 is KGHDR, CDR2 SFDVKD, per germline. The CDR3 extends over 8 residues, inclusive of both ends. CDR3 region: CATSEKGS.

This sequence joins TRBV5-6 and TRBJ1-2, with no clear D. Germline loops: CDR1 SGHDT, CDR2 YYEEEE. This CDR3 contains 14 residues. Between the trimmed V and J ends, which lost 0 bases and 3 bases, there was a span of 9 bases. CDR3 amino acids: CASSLVSSDYGYTF. CDR3 in DNA: TGTGCCAGCAGCTTGGTGAGTTCAGACTATGGCTACACCTTC. Using reference TRBV5-6 and TRBJ1-2 for the parts outside the CDR3, the full variable domain is DAGVTQSPTHLIKTRGQQVTLRCSPKSGHDTVSWYQQALGQGPQFIFQYYEEEERQRGNFPDRFSGHQFPNYSSELNVNALLLGDSALYLCASSLVSSDYGYTFGSGTRLTVV.

This clonotype appeared a few times. The genes are TRBV3-1 and TRBJ1-6, with 7 bases identical to TRBD1. The V gene's germline CDR1 is LGHDT and CDR2 YNNKEL (reference sequence). V shed 7 bases, J shed 7 bases, and the junction held 7 bases outside the gene matches. CDR3 length: 14 residues. CDR3 sequence reads: CASNHDRVNSPLHF. In DNA, the CDR3 is TGTGCCAGCAACCACGACAGGGTAAATTCACCCCTCCACTTT. Full variable domain (missing parts from reference TRBV3-1 and TRBJ1-6): DTAVSQTPKYLVTQMGNDKSIKCEQNLGHDTMYWYKQDSKKFLKIMFSYNNKELIINETVPNRFSPKSPDKAHLNLHINSLELGDSAVYFCASNHDRVNSPLHFGNGTRLTVT.

This clonotype was found a few times. The V and J genes are TRBV6-5 and TRBJ2-1; 9 bases are shared with TRBD1. The CDR3 loop spans 16 amino acids. The germline V gene has CDR1 MNHEY and CDR2 SVGAGI. J lost 0 bases, V lost 0 bases, and 0 bases had no gene match. The CDR3 sequence is CASSYSTGGSYNEQFF. CDR3 DNA sequence: TGTGCCAGCAGTTACTCGACAGGGGGCTCCTACAATGAGCAGTTCTTC.

This clonotype was seen a handful of times. The gene calls are TRBV7-2 and TRBJ2-5; the match to TRBD2 covers 11 bases. Germline loops: CDR1 SGHTA, CDR2 FQGNSA. Trimming cost V 5 bases and J 1 base; bases outside gene matches: 6. This CDR3 is built from 16 residues. The DNA for the CDR3 is TGTGCCAGCAGCGCCCATCTAGCGGGGGGCCAAGAGACCCAGTACTTC. Its translation: CASSAHLAGGQETQYF.

In its sample, this clonotype was seen a few times. Here the CDR3 reads CASSPIQTGSSTDTQYF. CDR3 sequence (DNA): TGTGCCAGCTCACCAATTCAGACAGGGAGTTCCACAGATACGCAGTATTTT. The chain links TRBV18 to TRBJ2-3, with TRBD1 matching 7 bases. Germline V gene data show CDR1 as KGHSH and CDR2 as LQKENI. The V and J ends lost 2 bases and 2 bases, in that order; junction bases with no gene match: 10. This CDR3 has 17 residues.

This clonotype came up a few times. The chain employs TRBV7-3 and TRBJ2-5; D may be TRBD1 or TRBD2 (5 bases each). This CDR3 region has 13 residues. Germline CDR1 SGHTA, CDR2 FQGTGA. V shed 5 bases and J shed 5 bases, with 12 bases lying between them. CDR3 in amino acids: CASSGAADETQYF. The CDR3 DNA follows: TGTGCCAGCAGCGGGGCAGCGGACGAGACCCAGTACTTC.

The gene calls are TRBV5-6 and TRBJ2-1, with D uncertain. The CDR3 spans 16 residues. The germline V gene has CDR1 SGHDT and CDR2 YYEEEE. The V gene lost 0 bases and the J gene lost 0 bases, with 10 bases spanning the gap. The CDR3 region has the DNA TGTGCCAGCAGCTTGGAACGGGTTAGCTCCTACAATGAGCAGTTCTTC. Translating gives CASSLERVSSYNEQFF.

This clonotype was found a few times. The chain is built from TRBV12-3 or TRBV12-4 and TRBJ2-3, with a tentative D call TRBD2 (6 bases). This CDR3 is built from 15 residues. V dropped 6 bases and J dropped 0 bases, with 13 bases sitting between them. The CDR3 here is CASRLGGPSTDTQYF. The CDR3 DNA reads TGTGCCAGCAGGCTGGGGGGACCTAGCACAGATACGCAGTATTTT.

The chain has TRBV28 and TRBJ2-5, with no clear D. Germline CDR1 MDHEN, CDR2 SYDVKM. The germline V and J ends were trimmed by 3 bases and 5 bases, with 7 bases remaining between them. CDR3 length: 12 residues. The CDR3 reads CASSFRLETQYF. CDR3 bases: TGTGCCAGCAGTTTTCGGTTGGAGACCCAGTACTTC. The full variable domain, in which reference TRBV28 and TRBJ2-5 provide the parts outside the CDR3, is DVKVTQSSRYLVKRTGEKVFLECVQDMDHENMFWYRQDPGLGLRLIYFSYDVKMKEKGDIPEGYSVSREKKERFSLILESASTNQTSMYLCASSFRLETQYFGPGTRLLVL.

This clonotype was counted between two and nine times. Its ends do not fully match the called genes, so a read error is possible. The chain couples TRBV5-1 to TRBJ2-1; the match to TRBD2 covers 8 bases. Germline V gives CDR1 SGHRS, CDR2 YFSETQ. This CDR3 has 14 residues. CDR3 amino acids: CASSLFLAGNEQLF. The CDR3 DNA reads TGCGCCAGCAGCTTGTTCCTAGCGGGTAATGAGCAGCTCTTC. The variable domain in full, completed from reference TRBV5-1 and TRBJ2-1, reads KAGVTQTPRYLIKTRGQQVTLSCSPISGHRSVSWYQQTPGQGLQFLFEYFSETQRNKGNFPGRFSGRQFSNSRSEMNVSTLELGDSALYLCASSLFLAGNEQLFGPGTRLTVL.

Comments on this clonotype: Since the CDR3 does not end with the conserved phenylalanine or tryptophan, this likely comes from a read error. Because the CDR3's place on the DNA is in doubt, the DNA is left out and the CDR3 is given as listed by TCRdb. This rearrangement joins TRBV2 to TRBJ2-3; TRBD2, the D gene given by the table, was not confirmed from the DNA. The CDR3 contains 12 residues when both ends are counted. Looked up from germline, CDR1 is SNHLY and CDR2 is FYNNEI. This chain's CDR3 is CASSEAGYSPFL.

This clonotype appeared a few times. The chain has TRBV7-2 and TRBJ2-3, with TRBD1 identical over 10 bases. This CDR3 contains 14 residues. CDR1 and CDR2 from the germline V gene are SGHTA and FQGNSA. Losses at the gene ends were 6 bases for V and 8 bases for J; bases not matched to a gene: 8. The DNA for the CDR3 is TGTGCCAGCAGACTAGACAGGGGGCGAGGTACGCAGTATTTT. It is translated as CASRLDRGRGTQYF.

The J gene is TRBJ2-2, the V gene TRBV12-3 or TRBV12-4; TRBD2 matches at 12 bases. Trimming took 1 base from V and 7 from J; bases not matched to a gene: 1. The CDR3 covers 15 residues. CDR3 coding DNA: TGTGCCAGCAGTTTAGGACTAGCGGGAGTCGGGGAGCTGTTTTTT. Amino acid sequence: CASSLGLAGVGELFF.

The sample holds a few counts of this clonotype. The CDR3 protein is CASSPAGGDTEAFF. The DNA for the CDR3 is TGTGCCAGCAGCCCCGCGGGGGGCGACACTGAAGCTTTCTTT. The rearrangement joins TRBV11-2 to TRBJ1-1, with a possible D match to TRBD1 (6 bases). The CDR3 sequence is 14 residues long. V lost 5 bases and J 3 bases, leaving 13 bases between the germline ends. Germline CDR1 is SGHAT and CDR2 is FQNNGV.